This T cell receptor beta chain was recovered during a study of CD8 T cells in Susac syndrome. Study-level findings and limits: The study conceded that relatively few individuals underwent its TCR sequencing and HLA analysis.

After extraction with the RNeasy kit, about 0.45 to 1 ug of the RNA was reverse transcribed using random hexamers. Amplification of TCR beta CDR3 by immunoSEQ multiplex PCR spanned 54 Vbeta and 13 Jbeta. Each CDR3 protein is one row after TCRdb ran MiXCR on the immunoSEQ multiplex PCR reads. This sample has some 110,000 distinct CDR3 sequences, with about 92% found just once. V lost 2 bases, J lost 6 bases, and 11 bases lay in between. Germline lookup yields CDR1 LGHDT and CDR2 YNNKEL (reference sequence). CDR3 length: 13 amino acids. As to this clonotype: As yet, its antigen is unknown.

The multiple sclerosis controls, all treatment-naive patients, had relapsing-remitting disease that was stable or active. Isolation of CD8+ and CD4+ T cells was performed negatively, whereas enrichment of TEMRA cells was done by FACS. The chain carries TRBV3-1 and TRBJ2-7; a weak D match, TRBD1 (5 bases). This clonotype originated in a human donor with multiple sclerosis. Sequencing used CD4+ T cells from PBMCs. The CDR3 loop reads CASSQNLDTEQYF. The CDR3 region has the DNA TGTGCCAGCAGCCAAAATTTGGACACCGAGCAGTACTTC.